Sequencing of this T cell receptor (beta chain) was carried out in a study of T cell responses to AZD1222 COVID-19 vaccine. Whole-study results and caveats: Among those given AZD1222, only six or seven were seropositive at baseline. With two AZD1222 doses given, Spike-specific TCR breadth and depth both rose.

Concerning this clone: Its antigen remains unidentified.

The CDR3 spans 11 residues. Germline V gene sequence: CDR1 ENHRY, CDR2 SYGVKD. Trimming took 7 bases from V and 4 from J, leaving 7 bases between them. Clones were sequenced by immunoSEQ multiplex PCR, and TCRdb holds only the in-frame ones, with some missing. Of some 80,000 clones listed, about nine tenths are singletons. This specimen was peripheral blood, taken 28 days after the second dose of the MenACWY control vaccine. This TCR was recovered from an adult who received the MenACWY meningococcal vaccine as a control. The chain employs TRBV10-3 and TRBJ1-2; no definite D call. The CDR3, as DNA: TGTGCCATCACCGACACCTATGGCTACACCTTC. This gives the protein CAITDTYGYTF.